The sequence of this TCR beta chain was determined in a study of metastatic and nonmetastatic thyroid tumors. Each patient came to thyroid surgery without any prior treatment (of any kind). Germline CDR1 and CDR2: SGDLS and YYNGEE. CDR3 size: 15 residues. Trimming took off 3 bases at V and 1 base at J, with 14 bases between the two ends. TCRdb re-called the PCR reads via MiXCR. The sample yields roughly 5,200 clones, about 30% seen once. Sequencing used adjacent normal tissue. The TCR was taken from a female donor with papillary thyroid cancer or a benign thyroid nodule (not recorded which). Some clones in this sample may be carry-over from other donors' samples. The rearrangement joins TRBV9 to TRBJ2-7, with a possible D match to TRBD1 (6 bases). CDR3 residues: CASSGSRRGSYEQYF. The CDR3 nucleotides read TGTGCCAGCAGCGGAAGCCGAAGGGGGTCCTACGAGCAGTACTTC.